This TCR beta chain is from a study of Tregs in tolerant kidney transplant recipients. Findings and caveats of the study: Activated donor B cell expansion appeared to reveal the most relevant donor-specific TCRbeta repertoire. This study did not directly address biological reproducibility. Findings come from small patient numbers and require larger validation.

Some clones are missing from TCRdb's copy, which holds only in-frame ones; the method was immunoSEQ multiplex PCR. The data hold around 30,000 clones, with 70% to 85% observed a single time. Note on this clone: The antigen is not known.

Trimming left V 1 base short and J 0 bases short, with 10 bases between. Germline V gene sequence: CDR1 MNHEY, CDR2 SMNVEV (reference sequence). The CDR3 covers 16 residues. This receptor was taken from a human donor in good health. Sample: Tregs from blood cultured with allogeneic cells. The V gene is TRBV27, the J gene TRBJ2-1, with a possible D match to TRBD2 (6 bases). The CDR3 here is CASSLFRGSSYNEQFF. For the CDR3, the DNA is TGTGCCAGCAGTTTATTTCGGGGGAGCTCCTACAATGAGCAGTTCTTC.